This T cell receptor (beta chain) was observed in a study of response to subunit inactivated influenza vaccine. General study findings and limits: Researchers suggested that each seasonal influenza vaccination recruits few new T cells.

Points on this clonotype: Its antigen is currently unknown.

TCRdb passed the RT-PCR reads through MiXCR, listing each CDR3 protein once. The repertoire holds about 160,000 distinct CDR3 sequences, with approximately 11% as singletons. Trimming removed 6 bases at V and 1 base at J, with 13 bases between. CDR1 and CDR2 (germline): MNHEY, SMNVEV (reference sequence). The CDR3 sequence is 14 residues long. Sequenced here: CD8+ T cells sorted from PBMCs, sampled less than 30 months after vaccination. This sequence was found in a man aged 50-75 years who received an inactivated influenza vaccine. This chain links TRBV27 with TRBJ2-7, with D perhaps matching TRBD2 (5 bases). The CDR3 DNA sequence: TGTGCCAGCAGGAGGGTTGGGATGTCCTACGAGCAGTACTTC. This gives the protein CASRRVGMSYEQYF.